Listed here is a single T cell receptor beta chain. The antigen is undetermined. CDR3 length equals 16 residues. With 10 bases removed from V and 0 bases from J, the gap between germline ends came to 16 bases. The germline CDR1 and CDR2 sequences are LNHDA and SQIVND (reference sequence). The diagnosis was founded upon clinical symptoms, serum thyroxine, TRAb, thyroid ultrasound and orbital computed tomography. These data originate in a study of Graves' ophthalmopathy and Graves' hyperthyroidism. Study at large: Blood was drawn at initial diagnosis, before any treatment. Study-wide results and caveats: A majority of expanded thyroid clonotypes exceeding 0.001 frequency were likewise present in blood.

As the template, RNA transcripts were used to amplify TCR beta CDR3 regions. HTBI-primed first-round RT-PCR preceded second-round multiplex PCR. TCRdb re-called the multiplex PCR reads through MiXCR, storing one row per CDR3 protein. The sample has 600,000 to 950,000 distinct CDR3 sequences, around 40% seen once. The chain is built from TRBV19 and TRBJ2-6; D unresolved. This sequence was found in an adult man with Graves' ophthalmopathy. The sequencing sample was made of peripheral blood. CDR3 loop: CATMASDASGANVLTF. DNA of the CDR3: TGTGCCACCATGGCCTCTGACGCCTCTGGGGCCAACGTCCTGACTTTC.